Sequencing of this TCR beta chain was carried out in a study of monozygotic twins with inflammatory bowel disease. Whole-study findings and limits: Separate T cell subtypes could not be resolved from one another.

RNA in its total form was extracted from whole blood, and T cells were not sorted. Turning to this clonotype: Its antigen is undetermined.

TCRdb reprocessed the 5' RACE reads, with one entry per CDR3 protein and no DNA. In total, the table holds approximately 160,000 distinct CDR3 sequences. CDR3 length equals 14 residues. Germline-derived CDR1 and CDR2 are MNHEY and SVGEGT. The chain combines TRBV6-2 or TRBV6-3 with TRBJ2-1. Specimen: blood. The TCR comes from a human donor with ulcerative colitis or Crohn's disease, or a healthy co-twin of an affected twin (not recorded which). The chain's CDR3 is CASSLGAPYNEQFF.